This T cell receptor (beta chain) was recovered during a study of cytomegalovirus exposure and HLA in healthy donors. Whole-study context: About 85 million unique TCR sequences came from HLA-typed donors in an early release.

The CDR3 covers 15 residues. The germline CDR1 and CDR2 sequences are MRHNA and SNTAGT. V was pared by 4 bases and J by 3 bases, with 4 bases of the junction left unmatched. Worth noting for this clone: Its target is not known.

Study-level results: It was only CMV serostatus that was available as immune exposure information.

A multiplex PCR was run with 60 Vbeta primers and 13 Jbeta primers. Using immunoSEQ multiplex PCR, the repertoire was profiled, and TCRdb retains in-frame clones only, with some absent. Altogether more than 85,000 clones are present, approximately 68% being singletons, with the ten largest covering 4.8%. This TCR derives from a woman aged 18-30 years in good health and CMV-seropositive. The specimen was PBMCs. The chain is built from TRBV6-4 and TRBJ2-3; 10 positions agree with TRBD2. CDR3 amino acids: CASSVGTSATDTQYF. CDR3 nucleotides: TGTGCCAGCAGTGTTGGGACTAGCGCGACAGATACGCAGTATTTT.